This TCR beta chain was captured by sequencing in a study of STAT5B mutations in CD4+ large granular lymphocyte leukemia. Measured with immunoSEQ multiplex PCR; TCRdb has only the in-frame clones, and not every one. Counted here are approximately 27,000 clones, approximately 81% occurring once; the ten biggest clones make up 0.3% to 0.35%. CDR1 is LNHDA, CDR2 SQIVND, per germline (reference sequence). This CDR3 contains 13 residues. V shed 7 bases, J shed 9 bases, and the junction held 8 bases outside the gene matches. This clone has more than one count but fewer than ten. The TCR originated in a human donor in good health. The chain combines TRBV19 with TRBJ1-5; 8 bases map to TRBD1. The sequenced sample consisted of CD4+ T cells from blood buffy coats. Written as DNA, the CDR3 is TGTGCCAGTAATCAGGGGGCTGGGTTGCCCCAGCATTTT. It translates to CASNQGAGLPQHF. Using reference TRBV19 and TRBJ1-5 for the parts outside the CDR3, the full variable domain is DGGITQSPKYLFRKEGQNVTLSCEQNLNHDAMYWYRQDPGQGLRLIYYSQIVNDFQKGDIAEGYSVSREKKESFPLTVTSAQKNPTAFYLCASNQGAGLPQHFGDGTRLSIL.